The 20 T cell receptor beta chains below were found in one sample sequenced in a study of cytomegalovirus exposure and HLA in healthy donors. The PCR employed 60 Vbeta primers together with 13 Jbeta primers. The table came from immunoSEQ multiplex PCR; TCRdb's copy has only in-frame clones and leaves some out. The sample shows 100,000 to 120,000 clones, roughly 15% of them seen only once. The sequenced sample consisted of PBMCs. Receptors were obtained from a female donor in good health and CMV-seronegative.

J is TRBJ1-2 and V is TRBV12-2; no check of the table's D call, TRBD1, against the DNA was made. TRBV12-2 is shown as a pseudogene. CDR3 size: 16 residues. CDR3 sequence: CASRSSSSQGHYGYTF. The CDR3 nucleotides read TGTGCAAGTCGCTCATCTTCATCCCAGGGTCACTATGGCTACACCTTC.

This clone was seen a few times. The CDR3 coding sequence is TGTGCCAGCACCGTCGGACAGAAGAACACTGAAGCTTTCTTT. This translates into CASTVGQKNTEAFF. The rearrangement joins TRBV5-4 to TRBJ1-1, with D perhaps TRBD1 (6 bases). V was shortened by 6 bases and J by 1 base, with 13 bases between the two germline ends. The CDR3 is 14 residues long. Germline values: CDR1 SGHNT, CDR2 YYREEE (reference sequence).

The chain employs TRBV29-1 and TRBJ1-5; D perhaps matches TRBD1 (5 bases). The length of the CDR3 is 14 residues. Deletions cut 4 bases from V and 5 bases from J, with 15 bases between. The germline gives CDR1 SQVTM, CDR2 ANQGSEA. The CDR3 reads CSVGGTLGDQPQHF. CDR3 DNA: TGCAGCGTTGGCGGGACTTTGGGGGATCAGCCCCAGCATTTT.

The chain carries TRBV7-6 and TRBJ2-3; 7 nucleotides align to TRBD1. The length of the CDR3 is 15 residues. V lost 5 bases, J lost 1 base, and 6 bases stayed unmatched. Germline V gene data show CDR1 as SGHVS and CDR2 as FNYEAQ. CDR3 nucleotides: TGTGCCAGCAGCCCCCAGACAGGGCGCACAGATACGCAGTATTTT. It is translated as CASSPQTGRTDTQYF.

The table lists this clone with a few counts. The chain joins TRBV27 to TRBJ1-2; 8 bases align to TRBD1. The CDR3 has 13 amino acids. Trimming cost V 6 bases and J 8 bases; bases outside gene matches: 8. CDR1 MNHEY and CDR2 SMNVEV come from the germline V gene (reference sequence). CDR3 coding DNA: TGTGCCAGCAGCCCGAACAGGGGGGAAGGCTACACCTTC. Translated, it gives CASSPNRGEGYTF.

This clone was detected a few times. This chain links TRBV5-1 with TRBJ2-3; possibly TRBD2 for D (6 bases). Trimming left V 7 bases short and J 2 bases short, with 17 bases between. CDR1 and CDR2 (germline): SGHRS, YFSETQ. This CDR3 has 15 amino acids. The CDR3 bases are TGCGCCAGCCGCCCTTCTGCGGGGAACACAGATACGCAGTATTTT. This sequence encodes CASRPSAGNTDTQYF. Based on the CDR3 plus reference TRBV5-1 and TRBJ2-3, the full variable domain is KAGVTQTPRYLIKTRGQQVTLSCSPISGHRSVSWYQQTPGQGLQFLFEYFSETQRNKGNFPGRFSGRQFSNSRSEMNVSTLELGDSALYLCASRPSAGNTDTQYFGPGTRLTVL.

This clone was detected only a few times. The chain combines TRBV6-5 with TRBJ1-3; D is unresolved. Germline V gene data show CDR1 as MNHEY and CDR2 as SVGAGI. The V gene lost 8 bases and the J gene lost 4 bases, with 6 bases spanning the gap. This CDR3 has 11 amino acids. The CDR3 reads CASFSGNTIYF. In nucleotides, the CDR3 is TGTGCCAGCTTCTCCGGAAACACCATATATTTT.

In this sample, this clone turned up a few times. The CDR3 sequence: CASSVDSGMDSPLHF. For the CDR3, the DNA is TGTGCCAGCAGCGTAGATTCCGGGATGGATTCACCCCTCCACTTT. V and J are TRBV9 and TRBJ1-6; no reliable D call. V was pared by 0 bases and J by 8 bases, with 12 bases between. In germline, CDR1 is SGDLS, CDR2 YYNGEE. This CDR3 contains 15 residues.

The sample holds a few counts of this clone. The V gene is TRBV5-4, the J gene TRBJ2-1; 13 bases map to TRBD2. CDR3 size: 15 residues. Looked up from germline, CDR1 is SGHNT and CDR2 is YYREEE (reference sequence). V trimming: 5 bases; J trimming: 3 bases; junction bases outside the gene matches: 2. CDR3 residues: CASRRTSGGYNEQFF. The CDR3 region has the DNA TGTGCCAGCAGGCGGACTAGCGGGGGCTACAATGAGCAGTTCTTC. The variable domain in full, with the rest retrieved from reference TRBV5-4 and TRBJ2-1, is ETGVTQSPTHLIKTRGQQVTLRCSSQSGHNTVSWYQQALGQGPQFIFQYYREEENGRGNFPPRFSGLQFPNYSSELNVNALELDDSALYLCASRRTSGGYNEQFFGPGTRLTVL.

This clone was seen more than once but under ten times. The V call is TRBV5-1, the J call TRBJ2-3; possible D gene TRBD2, 6 bases. Germline assignment: CDR1 SGHRS and CDR2 YFSETQ. CDR3 length equals 15 residues. Trimming pared 5 bases from V and 0 bases from J, leaving 13 bases between. CDR3 nucleotides: TGCGCCAGCAGATTGCGTAGCGGAAGCACAGATACGCAGTATTTT. Encoded protein: CASRLRSGSTDTQYF.

V usage is TRBV30 and J usage is TRBJ1-5; a possible D gene is TRBD1 (6 bases). This CDR3 region has 15 residues. V lost 5 bases, J lost 0 bases, and 14 bases lay in between. The germline gives CDR1 GTSNPN, CDR2 SVGIG (reference sequence). DNA of the CDR3: TGTGCCTGGGGCAAGGACAGTGATAGCAATCAGCCCCAGCATTTT. Amino acid sequence: CAWGKDSDSNQPQHF.

The rearrangement joins TRBV4-3 to TRBJ2-1; no clear D. CDR3 length equals 15 residues. V shed 0 bases and J shed 3 bases, with 9 bases lying between them. The V gene's germline CDR1 is LGHNA and CDR2 YSLEER. The DNA of the CDR3 is TGCGCCAGCAGCCAAGAACGTAACGGCTACAATGAGCAGTTCTTC. As protein: CASSQERNGYNEQFF.

This clone was seen only a few times. The V call is TRBV28, the J call TRBJ2-7, with 7 bases lining up with TRBD1. CDR3 length equals 14 residues. V shed 5 bases, J shed 1 base, and the junction held 5 bases outside the gene matches. Per the germline V gene, CDR1 is MDHEN and CDR2 is SYDVKM. The CDR3 bases are TGTGCCAGCAGTGCGACGGGACAGTCCTACGAGCAGTACTTC. This translates into CASSATGQSYEQYF.

The chain joins TRBV4-1 to TRBJ1-5; 8 positions agree with TRBD1. The trim removed 0 bases at V and 5 bases at J, leaving 6 bases unmatched. The germline gives CDR1 MGHRA, CDR2 YSYEKL. This CDR3 is 16 amino acids long. This CDR3 reads CASSQDRTGIHQPQHF. Here the CDR3 DNA reads TGCGCCAGCAGCCAAGATCGGACAGGGATTCATCAGCCCCAGCATTTT.

This clone occurred a few times. The chain recombines TRBV4-3 with TRBJ1-5; no clear D. CDR1 is LGHNA, CDR2 YSLEER, per germline. This CDR3 has 15 residues. Trimming took 4 bases from V and 2 from J, leaving 12 bases between them. CDR3 amino acids: CASSLRPGGNQPQHF. The CDR3 nucleotides are TGCGCCAGCAGCCTGAGACCGGGAGGCAATCAGCCCCAGCATTTT.

This clone was recorded a few times. The rearrangement joins TRBV15 to TRBJ1-2; no clear D. Germline lookup yields CDR1 LNHNV and CDR2 YYDKDF (reference sequence). The CDR3 is 19 amino acids. Deletions cut 1 base from V and 0 bases from J, with 21 bases between. This CDR3 is CATSRVGVQVLPANYGYTF. The CDR3 coding sequence is TGTGCCACCAGCAGAGTCGGGGTCCAGGTCCTCCCTGCTAACTATGGCTACACCTTC.

This clone was observed a few times. V gene TRBV19 combines with J gene TRBJ2-3, with 12 nucleotides matching TRBD2. Germline values: CDR1 LNHDA, CDR2 SQIVND (reference sequence). Germline trimming cut 5 bases from V and 10 bases from J; bases unmatched to any gene: 16. This CDR3 contains 17 residues. CDR3 DNA sequence: TGTGCCAGTAGTCCCAAGGGGCTAGCGGGGGGGAGATACGCGCAGTATTTT. Protein sequence: CASSPKGLAGGRYAQYF. The full variable domain, in which reference TRBV19 and TRBJ2-3 provide the parts outside the CDR3, is DGGITQSPKYLFRKEGQNVTLSCEQNLNHDAMYWYRQDPGQGLRLIYYSQIVNDFQKGDIAEGYSVSREKKESFPLTVTSAQKNPTAFYLCASSPKGLAGGRYAQYFGPGTRLTVL.

This clone was detected only a few times. The V call is TRBV6-4, the J call TRBJ2-2, with D unresolved. Germline loops: CDR1 MRHNA, CDR2 SNTAGT. V lost 2 bases and J 6 bases, leaving 4 bases between the germline ends. The CDR3 is 12 amino acids. CDR3 nucleotide sequence: TGTGCCAGCAGTGACGCAGCCGGGGAGCTGTTTTTT. Encoded protein: CASSDAAGELFF.

J is TRBJ1-2 and V is TRBV7-9; tentatively, D is TRBD1 (6 bases). The CDR3 sequence is 15 residues long. Germline lookup yields CDR1 SEHNR and CDR2 FQNEAQ (reference sequence). Deletions cut 10 bases from V and 4 bases from J, with 22 bases between. CDR3 region: CATTNPTGSRYGYTF. Here the CDR3 DNA reads TGTGCCACAACCAATCCAACAGGGTCCCGCTATGGCTACACCTTC.

This clone has only a few counts. Here the CDR3 reads CSVATEPNQPQHF. The CDR3 bases are TGCAGCGTTGCTACGGAGCCCAATCAGCCCCAGCATTTT. The V gene is TRBV29-1, the J gene TRBJ1-5; D gene ambiguous. Germline CDR1 reads SQVTM; CDR2 reads ANQGSEA. CDR3 size: 13 residues. Trimming shortened V by 4 bases and J by 3 bases, and 10 bases separated the two germline ends.